The present T cell receptor (beta chain) was sequenced within a study of identical twins. V shed 3 bases and J shed 6 bases, with 12 bases lying between them. CDR1 is SGHRS, CDR2 YFSETQ, per germline. CDR3 length equals 13 residues. One entry per CDR3 protein results from TCRdb running MiXCR on the 5' RACE reads. This repertoire shows a few hundred thousand distinct CDR3 sequences, about 8.9% found once; its top ten account for approximately 2.1%. Ten or more counts support this clonotype. This same sample was also taken into another study, of yellow fever vaccine responses in identical twins.

The genes are TRBV5-1 and TRBJ1-1; a weak D match, TRBD1 (5 bases). The specimen was memory (CD45RO+) T cells sorted from blood. The receptor was derived from a woman aged 18-35 years in good health. In nucleotides, the CDR3 is TGCGCCAGCAGCTCCCTCGCGGGGGCTGAAGCTTTCTTT. Translation gives CASSSLAGAEAFF.